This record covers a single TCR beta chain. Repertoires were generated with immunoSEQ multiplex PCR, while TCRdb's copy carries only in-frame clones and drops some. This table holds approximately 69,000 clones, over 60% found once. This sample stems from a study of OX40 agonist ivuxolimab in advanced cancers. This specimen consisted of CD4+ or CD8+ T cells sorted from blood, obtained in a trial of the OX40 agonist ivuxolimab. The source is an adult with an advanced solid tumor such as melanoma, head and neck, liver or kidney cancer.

The CDR3 here is CASRTLAVSYNEQFF. The CDR3 nucleotides are TGTGCCAGTAGGACACTAGCGGTAAGCTACAATGAGCAGTTCTTC. The chain joins TRBV19 to TRBJ2-1, with TRBD2 matching 8 bases. The germline V gene has CDR1 LNHDA and CDR2 SQIVND (reference sequence). The CDR3 covers 15 residues. Germline trimming cut 6 bases from V and 3 bases from J; bases unmatched to any gene: 7.